What follows are 27 T cell receptor beta chains derived from one specimen sequenced in a study of T-cell memory formation after mild COVID-19. Each CDR3 protein gets one entry after TCRdb re-called the 5' RACE reads with MiXCR. The repertoire has around 340,000 distinct CDR3 sequences, under 25% of them found once; the top ten carry approximately 13%. The sample comprised PBMCs or a T cell subset sorted from them (not recorded which). The receptors stem from an adult woman who had mild COVID-19 (a few samples of this study predate the infection). Cell type and time point are not known.

This rearrangement joins TRBV28 to TRBJ2-1, with D perhaps TRBD1 (6 bases). Trimming left V 2 bases short and J 14 bases short, with 25 bases between. This CDR3 has 16 amino acids. The germline CDR1 and CDR2 sequences are MDHEN and SYDVKM. The CDR3 region has the DNA TGTGCCAGCAGTTTAAGTGCAGGGGTTGGAAGGCTGGGGGAGTTCTTC. Amino acids: CASSLSAGVGRLGEFF. Variable domain in full (rest from reference TRBV28 and TRBJ2-1): DVKVTQSSRYLVKRTGEKVFLECVQDMDHENMFWYRQDPGLGLRLIYFSYDVKMKEKGDIPEGYSVSREKKERFSLILESASTNQTSMYLCASSLSAGVGRLGEFFGPGTRLTVL.

This clonotype was seen a few times. The CDR3 region has the DNA TGTGCCAGCACCGGTACCTACGAGCAGTACTTC. Translating gives CASTGTYEQYF. This chain links TRBV7-9 with TRBJ2-7; D ambiguous. V was trimmed by 7 bases and J by 2 bases, leaving 6 bases between them. The CDR3 extends over 11 amino acids. CDR1 and CDR2 from the germline V gene are SEHNR and FQNEAQ (reference sequence).

There are a few counts of this clonotype. CDR3 bases: TGTGCCAGCAGTCCCTATGGGAATGAGCAGTTCTTC. It codes for CASSPYGNEQFF. The chain carries TRBV6-6 and TRBJ2-1; D ambiguous. The CDR3 sequence is 12 residues long. Looked up from germline, CDR1 is MNHNY and CDR2 is SVGAGI (reference sequence). V was shortened by 5 bases and J by 7 bases, with 9 bases between the two germline ends.

The genes are TRBV18 and TRBJ2-1; weak D call: TRBD1 (6 bases). Germline values: CDR1 KGHSH, CDR2 LQKENI. Trimming took off 2 bases at V and 10 bases at J, with 12 bases between the two ends. This CDR3 contains 13 residues. CDR3 sequence: CASSPGQTREQFF. The CDR3 bases are TGTGCCAGCTCACCAGGACAGACCAGAGAGCAGTTCTTC.

Turning to this clonotype: One junction end does not reproduce the germline sequence, and a read error may be involved. The gene calls are TRBV7-9 and TRBJ2-1; D is undetermined. Germline V gene data show CDR1 as SEHNR and CDR2 as FQNEAQ (reference sequence). This CDR3 is 11 amino acids long. This chain's CDR3 is CASSLTGQTLF. The CDR3 DNA sequence: TGTGCCAGCAGCTTGACGGGTCAGACGCTCTTC. The entire variable domain, with the rest obtained from reference TRBV7-9 and TRBJ2-1, is as follows: DTGVSQNPRHKITKRGQNVTFRCDPISEHNRLYWYRQTLGQGPEFLTYFQNEAQLEKSRLLSDRFSAERPKGSFSTLEIQRTEQGDSAMYLCASSLTGQTLFGPGTRLTVL.

The table lists this clonotype with a few counts. V gene TRBV19 combines with J gene TRBJ2-2; the D is unclear. This CDR3 is built from 14 residues. Germline assignment: CDR1 LNHDA and CDR2 SQIVND (reference sequence). Trimming stripped 9 bases from V and 0 bases from J, with 11 bases between. Here the CDR3 reads CASSPAANTGELFF. CDR3 DNA sequence: TGTGCCAGCAGTCCGGCAGCGAACACCGGGGAGCTGTTTTTT.

This clonotype showed up just a few times. The chain employs TRBV5-1 and TRBJ2-6; 12 nucleotides agree with TRBD1. The CDR3 consists of 16 residues. Trimming cost V 5 bases and J 1 base; bases outside gene matches: 1. Per the germline V gene, CDR1 is SGHRS and CDR2 is YFSETQ. The CDR3 coding sequence is TGCGCCAGCAGGGGACAGGGGGCGTCTGGGGCCAACGTCCTGACTTTC. Its protein product is CASRGQGASGANVLTF.

The V and J genes are TRBV5-1 and TRBJ1-5, with D unresolved. In germline, CDR1 is SGHRS, CDR2 YFSETQ. Trimming removed 1 base at V and 9 bases at J, with 17 bases between. The CDR3 runs to 15 residues. The CDR3 is CASSLSGGIEGPQHF. CDR3 DNA: TGCGCCAGCAGCTTGTCGGGCGGAATTGAAGGGCCCCAGCATTTT.

The sample holds a few counts of this clonotype. The chain joins TRBV7-2 to TRBJ2-5, with D hard to call. Trimming pared 5 bases from V and 5 bases from J, leaving 9 bases between. CDR3 size: 12 residues. The germline CDR1 and CDR2 sequences are SGHTA and FQGNSA. In DNA, the CDR3 is TGTGCCAGCAGCCCCGCCATGGAGACCCAGTACTTC. Translating gives CASSPAMETQYF.

This chain links TRBV12-3 or TRBV12-4 with TRBJ1-1; 9 bases agree with TRBD1. This CDR3 contains 15 residues. V was pared by 6 bases and J by 1 base, with 6 bases of the junction left unmatched. The CDR3 region has the DNA TGTGCCAGCAGGCCACCGGGACAGGGGAACACTGAAGCTTTCTTT. Amino acids: CASRPPGQGNTEAFF.

The V call is TRBV5-1, the J call TRBJ1-6; D is unclear. In germline, CDR1 is SGHRS, CDR2 YFSETQ. Trimming shortened V by 0 bases and J by 3 bases, and 13 bases separated the two germline ends. The CDR3 is made up of 17 amino acids. CDR3 residues: CASSLVPSDDYNSPLHF. The CDR3 nucleotides read TGCGCCAGCAGCTTGGTACCCAGCGATGACTATAATTCACCCCTCCACTTT.

This clonotype was picked up a small number of times. The V and J genes are TRBV12-3 or TRBV12-4 and TRBJ2-1; D not resolved. Trimming left V 1 base short and J 3 bases short, with 7 bases between. CDR3 length: 14 residues. The CDR3 region has the DNA TGTGCCAGCAGTTTAGTAGGCATCTACAATGAGCAGTTCTTC. Encoded protein: CASSLVGIYNEQFF.

The V call is TRBV6-2 or TRBV6-3, the J call TRBJ2-1; D is perhaps TRBD1 (6 bases). The CDR3 is 11 amino acids. V was pared by 6 bases and J by 9 bases, with 9 bases between. Per the germline V gene, CDR1 is MNHEY and CDR2 is SVGEGT. CDR3 amino acids: CASSQGSEQFF. CDR3 in DNA: TGTGCCAGCAGCCAGGGGAGTGAGCAGTTCTTC.

Notes on this clonotype: Germline and junction disagree at one end, which may indicate a read error. This chain joins TRBV5-1 and TRBJ1-1; TRBD1 is a possible D gene (6 bases). The CDR3 loop spans 16 amino acids. Germline CDR1 SGHRS, CDR2 YFSETQ. CDR3 sequence reads: CASSRWTAALKTEAFF. Written as DNA, the CDR3 is TGCGCCAGCAGCCGTTGGACAGCTGCCCTGAAAACTGAAGCTTTCTTT.

The genes are TRBV12-3 or TRBV12-4 and TRBJ1-6, with D unresolved. Trimming removed 3 bases at V and 7 bases at J, with 10 bases between. CDR3 length: 14 amino acids. DNA for the CDR3: TGTGCCAGCAGTTTGAAGGGTCTGAATTCACCCCTCCACTTT. Its protein product is CASSLKGLNSPLHF.

This chain connects TRBV11-2 to TRBJ2-3; either TRBD1 or TRBD2 may supply D (6 bases each). With 8 bases removed from V and 8 bases from J, the gap between germline ends came to 14 bases. Per the germline V gene, CDR1 is SGHAT and CDR2 is FQNNGV. This CDR3 is 12 amino acids long. CDR3 bases: TGTGCCAGCGGGGGGCTGGAAGGTACGCAGTATTTT. It codes for CASGGLEGTQYF.

This rearrangement joins TRBV7-7 to TRBJ1-4; no firm D call. CDR3 length equals 13 residues. Germline V gene data show CDR1 as SSHAT and CDR2 as FNYEAQ (reference sequence). Trimming left V 1 base short and J 6 bases short, with 6 bases between. CDR3 in DNA: TGTGCCAGCAGCTTAGGGCCGTATGAAAAACTGTTTTTT. Encoded protein: CASSLGPYEKLFF.

This sequence joins TRBV4-1 and TRBJ2-5; 7 positions match TRBD2. The CDR3 is 18 residues long. CDR1 MGHRA and CDR2 YSYEKL come from the germline V gene. With V trimmed by 0 bases and J by 2 bases, 12 bases remained unmatched. The CDR3 here is CASSQDPPGSGLQETQYF. DNA of the CDR3: TGCGCCAGCAGCCAAGACCCCCCGGGTAGCGGGTTGCAAGAGACCCAGTACTTC.

The chain carries TRBV5-4 and TRBJ1-4, with 7 nucleotides matching TRBD1. J was trimmed by 4 bases and V by 4 bases; bases with no gene match: 7. Germline CDR1 reads SGHNT; CDR2 reads YYREEE (reference sequence). The CDR3 spans 15 residues. CDR3 sequence reads: CASSGDGTVNEKLFF. Here the CDR3 DNA reads TGTGCCAGCAGCGGGGATGGGACAGTTAATGAAAAACTGTTTTTT.

The chain carries TRBV5-1 and TRBJ1-1, with D perhaps TRBD1 (5 bases). Germline V gene data show CDR1 as SGHRS and CDR2 as YFSETQ. The CDR3 length is 14 residues. The V end was cut by 4 bases, the J end by 1 base, with 11 bases between. The CDR3 here is CASSIGGQNTEAFF. In DNA, the CDR3 is TGCGCCAGCAGCATCGGAGGACAGAACACTGAAGCTTTCTTT.

This chain uses TRBV12-3 or TRBV12-4 with TRBJ1-2, with D possibly being TRBD1 (5 bases). Deletions cut 5 bases from V and 4 bases from J, with 11 bases between. This CDR3 is built from 13 residues. DNA of the CDR3: TGTGCCAGCAGTCCGGACACGGGCTATGGCTACACCTTC. This encodes CASSPDTGYGYTF.

This clonotype was observed a few times. The chain carries TRBV9 and TRBJ1-2; D ambiguous. V gave up 0 bases and J gave up 4 bases, with 22 bases separating them. The germline gives CDR1 SGDLS, CDR2 YYNGEE. This CDR3 has 18 amino acids. CDR3 sequence (DNA): TGTGCCAGCAGCGTAGGGGGTCAGCGGGAGACGGTGTTCTATGGCTACACCTTC. This translates into CASSVGGQRETVFYGYTF. The whole variable domain, filled in from reference TRBV9 and TRBJ1-2, reads DSGVTQTPKHLITATGQRVTLRCSPRSGDLSVYWYQQSLDQGLQFLIQYYNGEERAKGNILERFSAQQFPDLHSELNLSSLELGDSALYFCASSVGGQRETVFYGYTFGSGTRLTVV.

This clonotype was detected a few times. The gene calls are TRBV14 and TRBJ2-4, with D possibly TRBD2 on 6 matching bases. V was clipped by 5 bases and J by 10 bases, with 9 bases between them. The CDR3 has 11 amino acids. CDR1 is SGHDN, CDR2 FVKESK, per germline. CDR3 residues: CASSGGRIQYF. The DNA for the CDR3 is TGTGCCAGCAGCGGGGGGAGGATTCAGTACTTC.

The table lists this clonotype with a few counts. DNA for the CDR3: TGTGCCAGCATCGCCGACGGAGGTGAAGCTTTCTTT. This gives the protein CASIADGGEAFF. The rearrangement uses TRBV12-3 or TRBV12-4 and TRBJ1-1; D unresolved. V shed 7 bases and J shed 7 bases, with 13 bases lying between them. CDR3 length equals 12 residues.

The gene calls are TRBV5-1 and TRBJ2-1; D is unresolved. Germline V lookup: CDR1 SGHRS, CDR2 YFSETQ. The CDR3 has 15 residues. The V gene lost 1 base and the J gene lost 8 bases, with 16 bases spanning the gap. The CDR3 loop is CASSLRALPTDEQFF. CDR3 DNA: TGCGCCAGCAGCTTGAGAGCCCTGCCGACGGATGAGCAGTTCTTC.

This clonotype was picked up a small number of times. The chain couples TRBV9 to TRBJ1-2; 7 nucleotides agree with TRBD1. Germline CDR1 reads SGDLS; CDR2 reads YYNGEE. The CDR3 runs 16 residues. With V trimmed by 0 bases and J by 7 bases, 12 bases remained unmatched. The CDR3 sequence is CASSVATRTDRVGYTF. The DNA for the CDR3 is TGTGCCAGCAGCGTAGCCACCAGAACTGACAGGGTTGGCTACACCTTC.

This chain joins TRBV10-1 and TRBJ2-1; TRBD2 aligns across 7 bases. J lost 2 bases, V lost 0 bases, and 4 bases had no gene match. CDR3 length equals 16 residues. CDR1 is WNHNN and CDR2 is SYGVQD in the germline V gene (reference sequence). CDR3 nucleotide sequence: TGCGCCAGCAGTGAGTCGTGGCGGGGGACCTACAATGAGCAGTTCTTC. It yields the protein CASSESWRGTYNEQFF.